Listed below are T cell receptor beta chains from one sample, sequenced in a study of T cell responses to AZD1222 COVID-19 vaccine. The repertoire was sequenced with immunoSEQ multiplex PCR; TCRdb's copy has only in-frame clones and lacks some. The sample has 180,000 or so clones; about 90% are singletons. Sequenced here: peripheral blood, sampled 28 days after the second AZD1222 dose. These receptors were collected from an adult who received the AZD1222 COVID-19 vaccine. The CDR3 runs from the conserved cysteine through the conserved F or W. Fields, in order: clone size, V gene, D gene, J gene, CDR3 DNA, CDR3 protein. D genes are given only for firm matches. The size of a clone is reported for some rows only, either as once, few or many, or as a class for expanded clones.

size: once
V: TRBV29-1
D: TRBD2
J: TRBJ2-1
DNA: TGCAGCGTTGTACGAGGTAGCGGGAGGATCGCTGAGCAGTTCTTC
CDR3: CSVVRGSGRIAEQFF

size: -
V: TRBV5-6
D: TRBD1
J: TRBJ1-3
DNA: TGTGCCAGCAGCCTGGACAGGGCTGGCGGAAACACCATATATTTT
CDR3: CASSLDRAGGNTIYF

size: -
V: TRBV9
D: -
J: TRBJ1-2
DNA: TGTGCCAGCAGCGTAACGGGGGACTATGGCTACACCTTC
CDR3: CASSVTGDYGYTF

size: -
V: TRBV23-1
D: -
J: TRBJ2-2
DNA: TGCGCCAGCAGTCAGGGGAAAAACAACACCGGGGAGCTGTTTTTT
CDR3: CASSQGKNNTGELFF

size: -
V: TRBV15
D: -
J: TRBJ2-1
DNA: TGTGCCACCAGCTCACTAGCTTCGTTCGGCGATGAGCAGTTCTTC
CDR3: CATSSLASFGDEQFF

size: -
V: TRBV11-2
D: TRBD1
J: TRBJ2-7
DNA: TGTGCCAGCAGCTTACGGGGACAGGGGAAGTGGTACGAGCAGTACTTC
CDR3: CASSLRGQGKWYEQYF

size: -
V: TRBV29-1
D: -
J: TRBJ1-3
DNA: TGCAGCGCCGACACAGGAAACACCATATATTTT
CDR3: CSADTGNTIYF

size: -
V: TRBV5-1
D: -
J: TRBJ2-2
DNA: TGCGCCAGCAGCTTATTAAGCGGGTCCGGGGAGCTGTTTTTT
CDR3: CASSLLSGSGELFF

size: -
V: TRBV7-2
D: -
J: TRBJ1-5
DNA: TGTGCCAGCAGCCTCACGGAGAATCAGCCCCAGCATTTT
CDR3: CASSLTENQPQHF

size: -
V: TRBV7-9
D: -
J: TRBJ1-5
DNA: TGTGCCAGCAGCTTAGCGGTGGGCACCTCGAATCAGCCCCAGCATTTT
CDR3: CASSLAVGTSNQPQHF

size: -
V: TRBV15
D: -
J: TRBJ2-1
DNA: TGTGCCACCAGCAGATCTCCCAAACAGGGATTTACCTACAATGAGCAGTTCTTC
CDR3: CATSRSPKQGFTYNEQFF

size: -
V: TRBV28
D: TRBD2
J: TRBJ2-1
DNA: TGTGCCAGCAGTCGAGCGGGGGGGCTCTTCAATGAGCAGTTCTTC
CDR3: CASSRAGGLFNEQFF

size: -
V: TRBV6-6
D: TRBD1
J: TRBJ1-3
DNA: TGTGCCAGCAGTTGGGACAGGGAGGTTGGAAACACCATATATTTT
CDR3: CASSWDREVGNTIYF

size: -
V: TRBV12-3/TRBV12-4
D: -
J: TRBJ1-3
DNA: TGTGCCAGCAATCTAGGGAACACCATATATTTT
CDR3: CASNLGNTIYF

size: -
V: TRBV5-8
D: TRBD2
J: TRBJ2-1
DNA: TGTGCCAGCAGCTTGGTTCGGGGGGGCAGTGAGCAGTTCTTC
CDR3: CASSLVRGGSEQFF

size: -
V: TRBV11-2
D: -
J: TRBJ1-1
DNA: TGTGCCAGCAGCCGACGATTTAGTGGGACTGAAGCTTTCTTT
CDR3: CASSRRFSGTEAFF

size: -
V: TRBV27
D: -
J: TRBJ2-2
DNA: TGTGCCAGCAGTTTTACCGGGGAGCTGTTTTTT
CDR3: CASSFTGELFF

size: -
V: TRBV12-3/TRBV12-4
D: -
J: TRBJ1-5
DNA: TGTGCCAGCAGTCTTGAAAGCAATCAGCCCCAGCATTTT
CDR3: CASSLESNQPQHF

size: once
V: TRBV4-1
D: -
J: TRBJ2-3
DNA: TGCGCCAGCAGCCAAGGTGACACTGGGGGGCCTACAGATACGCAGTATTTT
CDR3: CASSQGDTGGPTDTQYF

size: -
V: TRBV19
D: TRBD2
J: TRBJ2-1
DNA: TGTGCCAGTAGTAGCCTAGAGGGACTAGCGGGCCGGGAGCAGTTCTTC
CDR3: CASSSLEGLAGREQFF

size: -
V: TRBV11-2
D: -
J: TRBJ2-7
DNA: TGTGCCAGCAGCCCGACCCGAGTAGAATCCTACGAGCAGTACTTC
CDR3: CASSPTRVESYEQYF

size: -
V: TRBV19
D: TRBD1
J: TRBJ1-5
DNA: TGTGCCAGTACCCCTTCAGGACCGGGACAGCTAGACAATCAGCCCCAGCATTTT
CDR3: CASTPSGPGQLDNQPQHF

size: once
V: TRBV9
D: TRBD1
J: TRBJ1-2
DNA: TGTGCCAGCAGCGACACAGGGGGCGCTGGGGTCGGCTACACCTTC
CDR3: CASSDTGGAGVGYTF

size: -
V: TRBV15
D: -
J: TRBJ1-4
DNA: TGTGCCACCAGCAGAGTACCGGCAGCCGAGAGGGAAAAACTGTTTTTT
CDR3: CATSRVPAAEREKLFF

size: -
V: TRBV4-1
D: -
J: TRBJ2-1
DNA: TGCGCCAGCAGCCACACTCAGGAGGGTGAGCAGTTCTTC
CDR3: CASSHTQEGEQFF

size: -
V: TRBV6-5
D: TRBD2
J: TRBJ2-2
DNA: TGTGCCAGCAGATCTACTAGCGACTACACCGGGGAGCTGTTTTTT
CDR3: CASRSTSDYTGELFF

size: -
V: TRBV18
D: -
J: TRBJ1-1
DNA: TGTGCCAGCTCACCGACAGGGAACACTGAAGCTTTCTTT
CDR3: CASSPTGNTEAFF

size: -
V: TRBV4-2
D: -
J: TRBJ2-1
DNA: TGTGCCAGCGGGCGGGGTTACAATGAGCAGTTCTTC
CDR3: CASGRGYNEQFF

size: once
V: TRBV5-1
D: -
J: TRBJ1-2
DNA: TGCGCCAGCAGCTTGGGTTCGGACTATGGCTACACCTTC
CDR3: CASSLGSDYGYTF

size: -
V: TRBV30
D: -
J: TRBJ1-2
DNA: TGTGCCTGGAGTAACCGGGGGCAAGGTGGCTACACCTTC
CDR3: CAWSNRGQGGYTF

size: -
V: TRBV6-2/TRBV6-3
D: -
J: TRBJ1-4
DNA: TGTGCCAGCAGTTACCCCCCGGGGGGCAGTTCGGATGAAAAGCTGTTTTTT
CDR3: CASSYPPGGSSDEKLFF

size: -
V: TRBV2
D: TRBD1
J: TRBJ1-2
DNA: TGTGCCAGCATTAAGGGGCACAGGGGTTCTAACTATGGCTACACCTTC
CDR3: CASIKGHRGSNYGYTF

size: -
V: TRBV5-1
D: -
J: TRBJ2-3
DNA: TGCGCCAGCAGTTGGACCGGGACCCAAAGCACAGATACGCAGTATTTT
CDR3: CASSWTGTQSTDTQYF

size: -
V: TRBV19
D: -
J: TRBJ2-3
DNA: TGTGCCAGTACCAACACCGGAGGCCAAGGTAGCACAGATACGCAGTATTTT
CDR3: CASTNTGGQGSTDTQYF

size: -
V: TRBV5-1
D: TRBD1
J: TRBJ1-1
DNA: TGCGCCAGCAGCTCGCCGGGACAGGGGAACACTGAAGCTTTCTTT
CDR3: CASSSPGQGNTEAFF

size: -
V: TRBV4-2
D: -
J: TRBJ2-3
DNA: TGTGCCAGCAGCCAAGATGGGGACTTTGGCGATACGCAGTATTTT
CDR3: CASSQDGDFGDTQYF

size: -
V: TRBV6-5
D: TRBD1
J: TRBJ1-1
DNA: TGTGCCAGCAGGGGGACAGGGAGATCCCTCACTGAAGCTTTCTTT
CDR3: CASRGTGRSLTEAFF

size: -
V: TRBV2
D: TRBD1
J: TRBJ1-1
DNA: TGTGCCATCAGGGGGCGGGCTGAAGCTTTCTTT
CDR3: CAIRGRAEAFF

size: -
V: TRBV3-1/TRBV3-2
D: TRBD1
J: TRBJ2-1
DNA: TGTGCCAGCAGCCTGGGGACAGGTGACCTCAATGAGCAGTTCTTC
CDR3: CASSLGTGDLNEQFF